This T cell receptor beta chain was identified during a study of shared clonotypes between healthy human individuals. At deep level, the assay was performed. Ten immunoSEQ deep assay plates served to sequence unsorted PBMC DNA. In the original workflow: There were no quality scores in the junction-only immunoSEQ sequences, so filtering differed. Sequenced by immunoSEQ multiplex PCR; TCRdb stores in-frame clones only, minus some. V and J calls and clone size are those listed in that table; D and trimming were worked out from the DNA. The repertoire holds around 430,000 clones, with 70% to 80% as singletons. Regarding this clone: Its target is not known.

The V segment lost 5 bases and the J segment 4 bases; nucleotides outside the gene matches: 5. Looked up from germline, CDR1 is MNHEY and CDR2 is SVGAGI. The CDR3 runs to 15 residues. Broader study findings: Sequencing depth was expected to influence donor clonotype sharing.

This chain joins TRBV6-5 and TRBJ2-6; 7 bases fit TRBD1. The sequence came from a woman aged 40 to 50 in good health. Some clones in this sample may be carry-over from other donors' samples. The specimen was PBMCs. DNA for the CDR3: TGTGCCAGCAGTCCACAGGGGACCGGGGCCAACGTCCTGACTTTC. Its translation is CASSPQGTGANVLTF.